The 32 T cell receptor beta chains listed next were all sequenced from one sample in a study of early T cells in non-severe SARS-CoV-2 infection. TCRdb reanalysed the 5' RACE reads using MiXCR and keeps one entry per CDR3 protein. The sample gives approximately 62,000 distinct CDR3 sequences, around 12% of which show up once; more than 3.5% is in the top ten. The material sequenced was whole blood. The receptors stem from an adult who was a healthcare worker with PCR-confirmed SARS-CoV-2 infection or an uninfected control (not recorded which).

This clonotype was seen at least ten times. This chain links TRBV3-1 with TRBJ2-7; 7 bases agree with TRBD2. The CDR3 runs 11 residues. Germline lookup yields CDR1 LGHDT and CDR2 YNNKEL (reference sequence). J gave up 2 bases and V 9 bases, and 1 base lay outside the gene matches. This CDR3 is CASRGAYEQYF. DNA for the CDR3: TGTGCCAGTCGGGGGGCCTACGAGCAGTACTTC.

This chain uses TRBV20-1 with TRBJ1-5, with D perhaps matching TRBD1 (5 bases). Germline V lookup: CDR1 DFQATT, CDR2 SNEGSKA (reference sequence). V was trimmed by 7 bases and J by 3 bases, leaving 13 bases between them. This CDR3 contains 13 residues. The CDR3 sequence is CSGSGDLNQPQHF. The CDR3 DNA reads TGCAGTGGTAGCGGGGACCTCAATCAGCCCCAGCATTTT.

In its sample, this clonotype was seen a few times. V usage is TRBV3-1 and J usage is TRBJ2-7; 7 nucleotides match TRBD1. This CDR3 spans 16 amino acids. CDR1 is LGHDT and CDR2 is YNNKEL in the germline V gene (reference sequence). The J segment lost 0 bases and the V segment lost 4 bases, leaving 9 bases of the junction unmatched. The CDR3 DNA reads as TGTGCCAGCAGCCCTGGGGACAGAATTAACTCCTACGAGCAGTACTTC. This codes for CASSPGDRINSYEQYF.

This clonotype was seen repeatedly, ten times or more. This chain connects TRBV16 to TRBJ1-2; 8 bases map to TRBD1. The J segment lost 4 bases and the V segment lost 5 bases, leaving 3 bases of the junction unmatched. The CDR3 covers 13 residues. Germline lookup yields CDR1 KGHSY and CDR2 FQNENV. This chain's CDR3 is CASSVTGAYGYTF. CDR3 coding DNA: TGTGCCAGCAGCGTGACAGGGGCCTATGGCTACACCTTC.

This chain uses TRBV28 with TRBJ1-2, with TRBD1 matching over 8 bases. Trimming removed 4 bases from V and 2 bases from J; junction bases left unmatched: 12. The V gene's germline CDR1 is MDHEN and CDR2 SYDVKM. The CDR3 runs 17 residues. CDR3 coding DNA: TGTGCCAGCAGTTCCTCCGGGCAGGGGGCGTCGAACTATGGCTACACCTTC. It is translated as CASSSSGQGASNYGYTF.

DNA of the CDR3: TGCAGCGCCAGGAAGTACACCGGGGAGCTGTTTTTT. Its translation: CSARKYTGELFF. The rearrangement links TRBV29-1 to TRBJ2-2; D is uncertain. This CDR3 is 12 amino acids long. V was clipped by 7 bases and J by 3 bases, with 9 bases between them. Germline values: CDR1 SQVTM, CDR2 ANQGSEA.

There are many counts of this clonotype. The rearrangement links TRBV3-1 to TRBJ2-5; the D is unclear. This CDR3 is built from 13 residues. The germline gives CDR1 LGHDT, CDR2 YNNKEL (reference sequence). Trimming took off 4 bases at V and 4 bases at J, with 10 bases between the two ends. CDR3 sequence: CASSREAPETQYF. The CDR3 DNA reads TGTGCCAGCAGCCGTGAGGCCCCAGAGACCCAGTACTTC.

In DNA, the CDR3 is TGTGCCAGCAGTTTTCAGGTGAACACTGAAGCTTTCTTT. It encodes CASSFQVNTEAFF. The chain has TRBV12-3 or TRBV12-4 and TRBJ1-1; D uncertain. The CDR3 covers 13 residues. V was trimmed by 3 bases and J by 0 bases, leaving 5 bases between them.

This clonotype was counted at least ten times. Mismatch with germline at one junction end may stem from a read error. The rearrangement uses TRBV29-1 and TRBJ1-4; no clear D gene. The CDR3 is 12 amino acids. Germline V gene lookup returns CDR1 SQVTM and CDR2 ANQGSEA. CDR3 in amino acids: CTVAGLNEKLFF. DNA for the CDR3: TGCACCGTTGCGGGTCTCAATGAAAAACTGTTTTTT.

Ten or more counts support this clonotype. The V call is TRBV6-5, the J call TRBJ1-1, with TRBD1 matching 7 bases. The CDR3 has 14 amino acids. Trimming cost V 1 base and J 5 bases; bases outside gene matches: 4. Looked up from germline, CDR1 is MNHEY and CDR2 is SVGAGI. Here the CDR3 DNA reads TGTGCCAGCAGTTACTGGACAGGAGGGACTGAAGCTTTCTTT. Translated, it gives CASSYWTGGTEAFF.

In its sample, this clonotype was seen many times. The genes are TRBV12-3 or TRBV12-4 and TRBJ2-4; D is undetermined. The CDR3 is made up of 14 amino acids. V lost 3 bases to trimming and J lost 1 base, with 7 bases between them. CDR3 sequence: CASSFVGAKNIQYF. The CDR3 DNA reads TGTGCCAGCAGTTTTGTGGGGGCCAAAAACATTCAGTACTTC.

This clonotype was picked up a small number of times. The V call is TRBV7-2, the J call TRBJ2-7, with 8 bases identical to TRBD1. Germline V gives CDR1 SGHTA, CDR2 FQGNSA. The trim removed 1 base at V and 7 bases at J, leaving 15 bases unmatched. CDR3 length: 17 residues. The CDR3 protein is CASSLGWGQAITGEQYF. CDR3 nucleotides: TGTGCCAGCAGCTTAGGATGGGGACAGGCGATAACGGGAGAGCAGTACTTC.

This clonotype came up many times. This chain joins TRBV28 and TRBJ2-1; 9 positions agree with TRBD2. This CDR3 comprises 15 residues. Germline lookup yields CDR1 MDHEN and CDR2 SYDVKM. V was clipped by 6 bases and J by 1 base; unmatched bases: 4. The CDR3: CASRPSGRSYNEQFF. The CDR3 coding sequence is TGTGCCAGCAGACCCAGCGGGAGGTCCTACAATGAGCAGTTCTTC.

This clonotype has ten or more counts. V gene TRBV28 combines with J gene TRBJ2-7; D might be TRBD2 (5 bases). This CDR3 has 16 amino acids. Germline CDR1 and CDR2: MDHEN and SYDVKM. V was cut by 6 bases and J by 0 bases, with 18 bases left in between. CDR3 coding DNA: TGTGCCAGCAGGCCTCAGCGAGGAGGAGCCTCCTACGAGCAGTACTTC. Its protein product is CASRPQRGGASYEQYF.

This clonotype was found many times. The chain links TRBV2 to TRBJ2-1; 10 nucleotides agree with TRBD2. Germline CDR1 and CDR2: SNHLY and FYNNEI. This CDR3 spans 16 amino acids. The V gene end was trimmed by 2 bases and the J gene end by 5 bases; junction bases not matched to a gene: 6. The CDR3 DNA reads TGTGCCAGCAGTGAACCCACTAGCGGGATACACAATGAGCAGTTCTTC. It codes for CASSEPTSGIHNEQFF.

The genes are TRBV5-1 and TRBJ2-7; the D is unclear. The CDR3 spans 12 residues. V was clipped by 3 bases and J by 6 bases, with 10 bases between them. Germline assignment: CDR1 SGHRS and CDR2 YFSETQ. CDR3 amino acids: CASSSPSGEQYF. The CDR3 DNA is TGCGCCAGCAGCTCCCCCTCGGGCGAGCAGTACTTC.

V gene TRBV6-5 combines with J gene TRBJ2-5; no reliable D call. Deletions cut 2 bases from V and 7 bases from J, with 5 bases between. Germline V gene data show CDR1 as MNHEY and CDR2 as SVGAGI. This CDR3 spans 11 amino acids. CDR3 nucleotides: TGTGCCAGCAGTTACCCCGGGACCCAGTACTTC. This sequence encodes CASSYPGTQYF.

This clonotype was counted between two and nine times. The chain employs TRBV2 and TRBJ1-1, with D unresolved. Trimming removed 1 base at V and 2 bases at J, with 11 bases between. Germline V lookup: CDR1 SNHLY, CDR2 FYNNEI. This CDR3 comprises 15 residues. In DNA form, the CDR3 reads TGTGCCAGCAGTGAAGGTTTCCCGGCAAACACTGAAGCTTTCTTT. Translated: CASSEGFPANTEAFF.

V gene TRBV20-1 combines with J gene TRBJ2-7; tentative D call: TRBD2 (6 bases). Per germline, CDR1 DFQATT and CDR2 SNEGSKA (reference sequence). Trimming took off 0 bases at V and 9 bases at J, with 18 bases between the two ends. The CDR3 sequence is 14 residues long. In DNA form, the CDR3 reads TGCAGTGCTAGAGAGAGCCAGTTGGGAGCGGGGCAGTACTTC. Protein product: CSARESQLGAGQYF.

V and J are TRBV29-1 and TRBJ2-1, with 7 bases identical to TRBD2. The V and J ends lost 0 bases and 0 bases, in that order; junction bases with no gene match: 5. This CDR3 is built from 16 residues. Germline V lookup: CDR1 SQVTM, CDR2 ANQGSEA. The CDR3 nucleotides are TGCAGCGTTGAAGATTACGGCGGGAGCTCCTACAATGAGCAGTTCTTC. It is translated as CSVEDYGGSSYNEQFF.

There are a few counts of this clonotype. The chain uses TRBV5-1 and TRBJ2-2; 8 bases line up with TRBD2. The CDR3 runs 15 residues. In germline, CDR1 is SGHRS, CDR2 YFSETQ. V dropped 4 bases and J dropped 6; count of bases not matched to a gene: 8. The CDR3 coding sequence is TGCGCCAGCAGCGTACTAGCGGAGGCCGCCGGGGAGCTGTTTTTT. Amino acid sequence: CASSVLAEAAGELFF.

This clonotype was observed at least ten times. The rearrangement links TRBV7-3 to TRBJ2-3; 7 bases map to TRBD1. CDR3 length: 16 residues. Germline V gene lookup returns CDR1 SGHTA and CDR2 FQGTGA. V lost 2 bases, J lost 0 bases, and 5 bases stayed unmatched. CDR3 loop: CASSLLGQASTDTQYF. In DNA form, the CDR3 reads TGTGCCAGCAGCTTACTCGGACAGGCTAGCACAGATACGCAGTATTTT.

The J gene is TRBJ2-3, the V gene TRBV30; the match to TRBD2 covers 9 bases. Trimming took 2 bases from V and 3 from J; bases not matched to a gene: 0. The CDR3 runs to 13 residues. CDR1 is GTSNPN and CDR2 is SVGIG in the germline V gene (reference sequence). In DNA form, the CDR3 reads TGTGCCTGGAGTAGCGGGGGGACAGATACGCAGTATTTT. This sequence encodes CAWSSGGTDTQYF.

The chain is built from TRBV28 and TRBJ1-2, with 10 positions matching TRBD1. Germline V gene lookup returns CDR1 MDHEN and CDR2 SYDVKM. The CDR3 has 14 amino acids. The trim removed 5 bases at V and 6 bases at J, leaving 6 bases unmatched. The CDR3: CASSLGQGDDGYTF. The CDR3, as DNA: TGTGCCAGCAGTCTTGGACAGGGGGATGATGGCTACACCTTC.

This clonotype showed up many times. The chain carries TRBV6-1 and TRBJ2-1; TRBD1 agrees at 7 bases. The junction had 8 bases not matched to a gene; V was cut back by 6 bases and J by 3 bases. Per the germline V gene, CDR1 is MNHNS and CDR2 is SASEGT. This CDR3 is 15 amino acids long. CDR3 loop: CASRPGQILYNEQFF. DNA of the CDR3: TGTGCCAGCAGACCGGGACAGATACTCTACAATGAGCAGTTCTTC.

This chain uses TRBV7-9 with TRBJ2-7, with D perhaps TRBD1 (7 bases). Germline CDR1 is SEHNR and CDR2 is FQNEAQ (reference sequence). The CDR3 is 14 amino acids. V was clipped by 4 bases and J by 12 bases, with 22 bases between them. The CDR3 sequence is CASSSGGQPQNWYF. CDR3 in DNA: TGTGCCAGCAGCTCCGGGGGACAGCCTCAAAATTGGTACTTC.

This clonotype is termed medium-sized. The rearrangement joins TRBV7-8 to TRBJ2-2, with TRBD1 matching over 8 bases. Trimming took 4 bases from V and 6 from J; bases not matched to a gene: 7. Germline loops: CDR1 SGHVS, CDR2 FQNEAQ. This CDR3 has 15 residues. The CDR3 DNA is TGTGCCAGCAGCTCGACAGGGGTGGTTTCCGGGGAGCTGTTTTTT. It is translated as CASSSTGVVSGELFF. The entire variable domain, with the rest obtained from reference TRBV7-8 and TRBJ2-2, is as follows: GAGVSQSPRYKVAKRGQDVALRCDPISGHVSLFWYQQALGQGPEFLTYFQNEAQLDKSGLPSDRFFAERPEGSVSTLKIQRTQQEDSAVYLCASSSTGVVSGELFFGEGSRLTVL.

The chain is built from TRBV11-2 and TRBJ2-1, with D perhaps TRBD1 (6 bases). V gave up 3 bases and J gave up 7 bases, with 13 bases separating them. Germline CDR1 and CDR2: SGHAT and FQNNGV. The CDR3 runs to 14 residues. The CDR3 nucleotides read TGTGCCAGCAGCTTGGGAACAGGGTTAAATGAGCAGTTCTTC. Encoded protein: CASSLGTGLNEQFF. Full variable domain (missing parts from reference TRBV11-2 and TRBJ2-1): EAGVAQSPRYKIIEKRQSVAFWCNPISGHATLYWYQQILGQGPKLLIQFQNNGVVDDSQLPKDRFSAERLKGVDSTLKIQPAKLEDSAVYLCASSLGTGLNEQFFGPGTRLTVL.

This clonotype was observed many times. This chain links TRBV6-5 with TRBJ2-2; D might be TRBD2 (5 bases). The V gene's germline CDR1 is MNHEY and CDR2 SVGAGI. V lost 0 bases, J lost 6 bases, and 11 bases lay in between. This CDR3 has 15 residues. CDR3 sequence reads: CASSYSFLAPGELFF. CDR3 nucleotides: TGTGCCAGCAGTTACTCGTTTTTAGCGCCCGGGGAGCTGTTTTTT.

V and J are TRBV28 and TRBJ2-7; D gene ambiguous. The CDR3 is 12 residues long. Germline CDR1 is MDHEN and CDR2 is SYDVKM. With 6 bases removed from V and 9 bases from J, the gap between germline ends came to 15 bases. CDR3 nucleotide sequence: TGTGCCAGCAGCCTGGTCAGGTTCGGGCAGTACTTC. This encodes CASSLVRFGQYF.

The chain has TRBV20-1 and TRBJ2-2; the match to TRBD2 covers 9 bases. Germline lookup yields CDR1 DFQATT and CDR2 SNEGSKA (reference sequence). V gave up 2 bases and J gave up 3 bases; unmatched junction bases: 7. The CDR3 sequence is 16 residues long. DNA for the CDR3: TGCAGTGCTAGAAACCAGGCGGGAGGGGACACCGGGGAGCTGTTTTTT. Protein: CSARNQAGGDTGELFF.

The rearrangement links TRBV28 to TRBJ2-7; 7 nucleotides agree with TRBD1. J gave up 2 bases and V 4 bases, and 2 bases lay outside the gene matches. CDR1 MDHEN and CDR2 SYDVKM come from the germline V gene. This CDR3 has 13 residues. The CDR3 coding sequence is TGTGCCAGCAGTTCGGGACAGCCCTACGAGCAGTACTTC. Protein: CASSSGQPYEQYF.